This T cell receptor beta chain appears in the sequencing data of a study of breast tumors, draining lymph nodes, adjacent tissues. Study findings and constraints: Most tumor T cells seemingly derive from lymph node, then expand in tumor. Tumor TCR diversity was below lymph nodes but above nontumor tissue.

This clonotype has only a few counts. Its antigen is not identified. The V and J ends lost 4 bases and 1 base respectively, with 10 bases between them. The germline V gene has CDR1 LGHDT and CDR2 YNNKEL (reference sequence). The CDR3 consists of 14 residues. TCRdb fed the multiplex PCR reads into MiXCR, producing one record per CDR3 protein. Found here are approximately 250,000 distinct CDR3 sequences, 30% to 35% of them singletons; the top ten hold roughly 3.5%. Breast cancer patients provided tissue from their axillary draining lymph nodes. Sequencing was performed on axillary lymph node tissue. This sequence originates from a female donor with breast cancer. Some clones in this sample may be carry-over from other donors' samples. V gene TRBV3-1 combines with J gene TRBJ1-2; D not resolved. The CDR3 nucleotides are TGTGCCAGCAGCCCCTCGGAGGTTAACTATGGCTACACCTTC. This sequence encodes CASSPSEVNYGYTF.